Sequencing of this T cell receptor beta chain was carried out in a study of cytomegalovirus exposure and HLA in healthy donors. Findings of the study overall: Cytomegalovirus status was reportedly diagnosed by the classifier with high sensitivity and specificity.

The CDR3 sequence is 14 residues long. V was clipped by 4 bases and J by 0 bases, with 11 bases between them. The V gene's germline CDR1 is SGHRS and CDR2 YFSETQ. Note on this clone: What it recognizes is unknown.

The PCR had 60 Vbeta and 13 Jbeta primers. Sequenced by immunoSEQ multiplex PCR; TCRdb stores in-frame clones only, minus some. The table shows 100,000 to 150,000 clones, with 65% to 80% occurring only once. V usage is TRBV5-1 and J usage is TRBJ2-7; D may be TRBD1 (6 bases). This receptor was identified in a male donor in good health and CMV-seropositive. Source material: PBMCs. The CDR3 DNA reads TGCGCCAGCAGCGCCCGACAGGCCTCCTACGAGCAGTACTTC. Translated: CASSARQASYEQYF.